This T cell receptor (beta chain) is drawn from a study of T cell repertoires in cytomegalovirus infection. This CDR3 has 13 residues. Trimming shortened V by 8 bases and J by 3 bases, and 14 bases separated the two germline ends. CDR1 and CDR2 from the germline V gene are LNHDA and SQIVND (reference sequence). This clonotype was picked up a small number of times. MiXCR was run by TCRdb on the reads, yielding one entry per CDR3 protein. The table has around 740,000 distinct CDR3 sequences, 35% seen once. The sequence came from a human donor in good health (CMV status not recorded). Some clones in this sample may be carry-over from other donors' samples. What was sequenced was PBMCs. The chain joins TRBV19 to TRBJ2-7; unclear D gene. CDR3 bases: TGTGCCAGTTCCCCAGGTTGGGGCTACGAGCAGTACTTC. This sequence encodes CASSPGWGYEQYF.